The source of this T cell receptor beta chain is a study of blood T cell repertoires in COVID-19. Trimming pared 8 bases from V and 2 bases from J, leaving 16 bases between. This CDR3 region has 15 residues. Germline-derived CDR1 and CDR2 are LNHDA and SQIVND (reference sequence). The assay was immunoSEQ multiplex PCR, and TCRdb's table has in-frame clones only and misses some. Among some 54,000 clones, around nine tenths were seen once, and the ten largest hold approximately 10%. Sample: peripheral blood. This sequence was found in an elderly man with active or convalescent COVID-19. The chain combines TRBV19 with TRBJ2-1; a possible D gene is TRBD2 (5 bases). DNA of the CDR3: TGTGCCAGTGGATCACCTAGCCCCACCTACAATGAGCAGTTCTTC. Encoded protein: CASGSPSPTYNEQFF.